The 16 T cell receptor beta chains presented below share a single source sample, sequenced in a study of T cells after yellow fever vaccination. TCRdb itself ran the 5' RACE reads through MiXCR, one entry per CDR3 protein. The sample records roughly 500,000 distinct CDR3 sequences, about 19% being singletons. The sample consisted of PBMCs, taken 15 days after the yellow fever booster vaccination. All receptors come from a man younger than 45 who received the YFV17D yellow fever vaccine.

The chain employs TRBV12-3 or TRBV12-4 and TRBJ2-4; 13 positions agree with TRBD2. V lost 7 bases and J lost 11; bases outside the gene matches: 11. The CDR3 totals 15 residues. The CDR3 region has the DNA TGTGCCAGCACCAGAGGACTAGCGGGAGATGACCTTCAGTACTTC. The encoded protein is CASTRGLAGDDLQYF.

This clonotype was seen only a few times. This sequence joins TRBV20-1 and TRBJ1-3; a possible D gene is TRBD1 (5 bases). This CDR3 has 14 residues. From germline, CDR1 is DFQATT and CDR2 SNEGSKA (reference sequence). V dropped 1 base and J dropped 0 bases, with 7 bases sitting between them. The CDR3 here is CSARADSSGNTIYF. As DNA, the CDR3 is TGCAGTGCTAGAGCCGACAGCTCTGGAAACACCATATATTTT.

This clonotype was seen more than once but under ten times. The V and J genes are TRBV7-9 and TRBJ2-7; D is unresolved. This CDR3 comprises 14 residues. V was clipped by 5 bases and J by 2 bases, with 13 bases between them. Germline CDR1 reads SEHNR; CDR2 reads FQNEAQ (reference sequence). The CDR3 DNA follows: TGTGCCAGCAGCCCGACGCGACCGCCCTACGAGCAGTACTTC. The encoded protein is CASSPTRPPYEQYF.

This clonotype was recorded a few times. J is TRBJ1-1 and V is TRBV15; TRBD1 matches 8 bases. The CDR3 totals 20 residues. Germline loops: CDR1 LNHNV, CDR2 YYDKDF (reference sequence). The trim removed 1 base at V and 3 bases at J, leaving 19 bases unmatched. The CDR3 region has the DNA TGTGCCACCAGCAGAGCTTCATTGGGGCAGGGGGCTTTGATTGACACTGAAGCTTTCTTT. Amino acid sequence: CATSRASLGQGALIDTEAFF.

The chain has TRBV28 and TRBJ1-5; no clear D gene. CDR1 and CDR2 from the germline V gene are MDHEN and SYDVKM. The CDR3 totals 12 residues. Trimming left V 3 bases short and J 7 bases short, with 7 bases between. The CDR3, as DNA: TGTGCCAGCAGTTTCGTGGGACAGCCCCAGCATTTT. It codes for CASSFVGQPQHF.

The chain links TRBV29-1 to TRBJ2-3; D call uncertain. Germline-derived CDR1 and CDR2 are SQVTM and ANQGSEA. The CDR3 has 15 amino acids. V was cut by 7 bases and J by 1 base, with 18 bases left in between. CDR3 nucleotide sequence: TGCAGCGGGTCCAAAGCGACCACGGGCACAGATACGCAGTATTTT. It codes for CSGSKATTGTDTQYF.

V and J are TRBV7-6 and TRBJ2-7; TRBD2 agrees at 7 bases. Germline V gives CDR1 SGHVS, CDR2 FNYEAQ. The CDR3 has 15 amino acids. With 5 bases clipped from V and 3 bases from J, the junction kept 10 bases outside the gene matches. Written as DNA, the CDR3 is TGTGCCAGCAGCCCCGGCCTAGCGGAGATCTACGAGCAGTACTTC. Translating gives CASSPGLAEIYEQYF.

V gene TRBV20-1 combines with J gene TRBJ2-1, with 8 bases identical to TRBD2. CDR3 length: 15 residues. Germline loops: CDR1 DFQATT, CDR2 SNEGSKA (reference sequence). The V gene end was trimmed by 6 bases and the J gene end by 6 bases; junction bases not matched to a gene: 13. CDR3 amino acids: CSARPLPGRANEQFF. CDR3 coding DNA: TGCAGTGCCAGACCCTTACCCGGGAGGGCCAATGAGCAGTTCTTC.

This chain joins TRBV5-1 and TRBJ2-7, with 8 bases identical to TRBD1. The germline CDR1 and CDR2 sequences are SGHRS and YFSETQ. Unmatched junction bases numbered 7, after V lost 5 bases and J lost 3 bases. This CDR3 is 14 amino acids long. The CDR3 coding sequence is TGCGCCAGCAGTCGGGGACAGGAGGGCTACGAGCAGTACTTC. This translates into CASSRGQEGYEQYF.

In DNA form, the CDR3 reads TGTGCCAGCAGCGACCTCGGTCCACGCACAGATACGCAGTATTTT. Its translation: CASSDLGPRTDTQYF. The V call is TRBV6-2 or TRBV6-3, the J call TRBJ2-3; D remains ambiguous. Trimming pared 6 bases from V and 1 base from J, leaving 14 bases between. This CDR3 has 15 residues. Germline CDR1 MNHEY, CDR2 SVGEGT.

This chain connects TRBV10-3 to TRBJ2-1; tentative D call: TRBD2 (5 bases). The CDR3 spans 15 residues. Germline V gene lookup returns CDR1 ENHRY and CDR2 SYGVKD. V lost 0 bases, J lost 6 bases, and 12 bases lay in between. CDR3 amino acids: CAISESGVPANEQFF. CDR3 coding DNA: TGTGCCATCAGTGAGTCCGGGGTACCGGCCAATGAGCAGTTCTTC.

This chain links TRBV5-6 with TRBJ2-3, with TRBD2 identical over 7 bases. The CDR3 runs to 16 residues. The germline gives CDR1 SGHDT, CDR2 YYEEEE. J gave up 4 bases and V 0 bases, and 8 bases lay outside the gene matches. The CDR3 DNA reads as TGTGCCAGCAGCTTGGGGCCTGGGAGGGGATCAGATACGCAGTATTTT. Translation gives CASSLGPGRGSDTQYF.

This rearrangement joins TRBV15 to TRBJ1-3; D remains ambiguous. CDR3 size: 16 residues. V dropped 3 bases and J dropped 3 bases, with 15 bases sitting between them. Germline V gives CDR1 LNHNV, CDR2 YYDKDF (reference sequence). Here the CDR3 DNA reads TGTGCCACCAGCAGGTCCGGGGAGGAAAGTGGAAACACCATATATTTT. Amino acid sequence: CATSRSGEESGNTIYF.

The V and J genes are TRBV14 and TRBJ2-5; 14 nucleotides agree with TRBD2. The CDR3 totals 17 residues. V gave up 3 bases and J gave up 9 bases; unmatched junction bases: 12. Germline V gene data show CDR1 as SGHDN and CDR2 as FVKESK. This chain's CDR3 is CASSHRTGTSGSLAQYF. CDR3 DNA: TGTGCCAGCAGCCATCGAACCGGGACTAGCGGGAGTTTGGCCCAGTACTTC.

CDR3 bases: TGTGCCAGCAGCGCGGACTCCGGAGGGGGATACGAGCAGTACTTC. The encoded protein is CASSADSGGGYEQYF. This chain links TRBV5-4 with TRBJ2-7; D is possibly TRBD1 or TRBD2 (6 bases each). Germline loops: CDR1 SGHNT, CDR2 YYREEE (reference sequence). V lost 4 bases, J lost 4 bases, and 18 bases lay in between. This CDR3 is 15 amino acids long. The complete variable domain, with remaining parts taken from reference TRBV5-4 and TRBJ2-7, reads ETGVTQSPTHLIKTRGQQVTLRCSSQSGHNTVSWYQQALGQGPQFIFQYYREEENGRGNFPPRFSGLQFPNYSSELNVNALELDDSALYLCASSADSGGGYEQYFGPGTRLTVT.

The V and J genes are TRBV29-1 and TRBJ2-7; D perhaps matches TRBD1 (6 bases). V was shortened by 4 bases and J by 1 base, with 8 bases between the two germline ends. This CDR3 spans 12 amino acids. Germline CDR1 is SQVTM and CDR2 is ANQGSEA. The CDR3 DNA sequence: TGCAGCGTTGGGGGGCAGTCCTACGAGCAGTACTTC. Amino acids: CSVGGQSYEQYF.